The sequence of this T cell receptor beta chain was determined in a study of response to subunit inactivated influenza vaccine. The V gene's germline CDR1 is SGHVS and CDR2 FNYEAQ. V lost 1 base, J lost 6 bases, and 12 bases lay in between. The CDR3 spans 14 residues. This clonotype was seen only a few times. The antigen remains unidentified. The study, taken as a whole, reports: The authors proposed limited new T cell recruitment per seasonal influenza vaccination.

Each CDR3 protein gets one entry after TCRdb re-called the RT-PCR reads with MiXCR. The repertoire holds approximately 490,000 distinct CDR3 sequences, with approximately 7.3% as singletons. The sequencing used PBMCs from blood, collected roughly 24 months after vaccination. The receptor was derived from a man between 50 and 70 years old who received an inactivated influenza vaccine. This sequence joins TRBV7-6 and TRBJ2-5, with no clear D. The chain's CDR3 is CASSLEWVGKTQYF. DNA for the CDR3: TGTGCCAGCAGCTTAGAATGGGTTGGGAAGACCCAGTACTTC.